A single sample is the source of the 24 T cell receptor beta chains below, sequenced in a study of long-term antiretroviral therapy in people with HIV. The assay used was immunoSEQ (version v3.0), run at survey level. The method was immunoSEQ multiplex PCR; TCRdb's version includes in-frame clones alone and lacks a portion of them. The table has some 35,000 clones, about four fifths seen once. Sequences were derived from unsorted PBMCs, sampled 0.4 years before starting antiretroviral therapy. These receptors all stem from a man in his late teens or twenties with HIV.

This clone occurred once. The chain has TRBV19 and TRBJ1-5; D gene unclear. The CDR3 runs 16 residues. Trimming removed 3 bases from V and 2 bases from J, with 14 bases in between. Germline CDR1 reads LNHDA; CDR2 reads SQIVND (reference sequence). The CDR3: CASSMTGTSGNQPQHF. The CDR3 DNA reads as TGTGCCAGTAGTATGACTGGCACCTCTGGCAATCAGCCCCAGCATTTT.

The chain combines TRBV28 with TRBJ1-3; 10 bases map to TRBD1. CDR1 is MDHEN and CDR2 is SYDVKM in the germline V gene. This CDR3 is 16 amino acids long. With 5 bases clipped from V and 4 bases from J, the junction kept 8 bases outside the gene matches. The CDR3 coding sequence is TGTGCCAGCAGTCTGACAGGGGGCAATCTGGGAAACACCATATATTTT. Translating it yields CASSLTGGNLGNTIYF.

V and J are TRBV4-1 and TRBJ1-1; a weak D match, TRBD1 (6 bases). There are 13 residues in the CDR3. The V gene lost 1 base and the J gene lost 7 bases, with 10 bases spanning the gap. Germline CDR1 is MGHRA and CDR2 is YSYEKL. CDR3 loop: CASSQATGSEAFF. CDR3 DNA: TGCGCCAGCAGCCAAGCGACAGGTAGTGAAGCTTTCTTT.

The CDR3 sequence: CASSAALGYQETQYF. The CDR3 nucleotides are TGTGCCAGCAGTGCGGCACTCGGGTACCAAGAGACCCAGTACTTC. This chain connects TRBV6-1 to TRBJ2-5, with no clear D. Germline assignment: CDR1 MNHNS and CDR2 SASEGT. The CDR3 contains 15 residues. V lost 4 bases, J lost 0 bases, and 12 bases lay in between.

The chain links TRBV15 to TRBJ2-7, with 9 nucleotides matching TRBD1. CDR1 is LNHNV and CDR2 is YYDKDF in the germline V gene (reference sequence). The CDR3 spans 15 residues. The trim removed 4 bases at V and 1 base at J, leaving 5 bases unmatched. The CDR3 sequence: CATSMVGTGSYEQYF. CDR3 bases: TGTGCCACCAGCATGGTCGGGACAGGGTCCTACGAGCAGTACTTC.

The chain combines TRBV5-1 with TRBJ2-2; 9 bases match TRBD2. V lost 3 bases, J lost 5 bases, and 8 bases stayed unmatched. The germline CDR1 and CDR2 sequences are SGHRS and YFSETQ. The CDR3 covers 16 residues. CDR3 region: CASSSPAGGDTGELFF. Written as DNA, the CDR3 is TGCGCCAGCAGCTCCCCAGCGGGAGGAGATACCGGGGAGCTGTTTTTT.

The count of this clone is one. This chain links TRBV5-1 with TRBJ2-7; tentative D call: TRBD2 (6 bases). Germline V gene sequence: CDR1 SGHRS, CDR2 YFSETQ. CDR3 size: 13 residues. With 4 bases removed from V and 1 base from J, the gap between germline ends came to 9 bases. CDR3 sequence reads: CASSRDLSYEQYF. The CDR3 bases are TGCGCCAGCAGCCGGGACTTATCCTACGAGCAGTACTTC.

The chain links TRBV27 to TRBJ1-1; possibly TRBD1 for D (5 bases). Trimming took off 6 bases at V and 4 bases at J, with 12 bases between the two ends. This CDR3 is 13 amino acids long. Germline assignment: CDR1 MNHEY and CDR2 SMNVEV (reference sequence). CDR3 region: CASSQQGPTEAFF. The CDR3, as DNA: TGTGCCAGCAGCCAGCAGGGCCCCACTGAAGCTTTCTTT.

The chain carries TRBV5-4 and TRBJ2-3, with 7 nucleotides matching TRBD2. This CDR3 has 16 residues. After removal of 3 bases from V and 4 bases from J, the junction contained 11 bases not matched to a gene. Per the germline V gene, CDR1 is SGHNT and CDR2 is YYREEE (reference sequence). CDR3 nucleotide sequence: TGTGCCAGCAGCTCTCCTGGACTAGGTTCGCCAGATACGCAGTATTTT. Protein: CASSSPGLGSPDTQYF.

Notes on this clone: Mismatch with germline at one junction end may stem from a read error. V gene TRBV6-1 combines with J gene TRBJ1-2, with TRBD1 as a possible D gene (6 bases). The CDR3 runs to 15 residues. Germline V gives CDR1 MNHNS, CDR2 SASEGT. The CDR3 region has the DNA TGTGCCATCAGTGATCCCGTAAAGGGGGACTATGGCTACACCTTC. Amino acid sequence: CAISDPVKGDYGYTF.

The genes are TRBV5-4 and TRBJ2-5; maybe TRBD2 (7 bases). CDR3 length: 17 residues. The germline CDR1 and CDR2 sequences are SGHNT and YYREEE (reference sequence). V shed 7 bases and J shed 2 bases, with 24 bases lying between them. The CDR3: CASSIVGRGARQETQYF. The CDR3 DNA is TGTGCCAGCTCAATTGTAGGCCGGGGGGCCCGACAAGAGACCCAGTACTTC.

V gene TRBV5-1 combines with J gene TRBJ1-1; possible D gene TRBD1, 6 bases. The CDR3 is 13 residues long. V was cut by 2 bases and J by 3 bases, with 8 bases left in between. Germline CDR1 reads SGHRS; CDR2 reads YFSETQ. CDR3 protein: CASSLQGDTEAFF. DNA for the CDR3: TGCGCCAGCAGCTTACAGGGTGACACTGAAGCTTTCTTT. The entire variable domain, with the rest obtained from reference TRBV5-1 and TRBJ1-1, is as follows: KAGVTQTPRYLIKTRGQQVTLSCSPISGHRSVSWYQQTPGQGLQFLFEYFSETQRNKGNFPGRFSGRQFSNSRSEMNVSTLELGDSALYLCASSLQGDTEAFFGQGTRLTVV.

The chain carries TRBV19 and TRBJ1-5, with D hard to call. CDR1 is LNHDA and CDR2 is SQIVND in the germline V gene (reference sequence). The CDR3 contains 14 residues. V lost 11 bases and J lost 0, with 14 bases in between. The CDR3 protein is CAGSVGASNQPQHF. CDR3 coding DNA: TGTGCCGGATCAGTTGGAGCTAGCAATCAGCCCCAGCATTTT.

In DNA, the CDR3 is TGTGCCAGCTCACCGGGACAGGGACCCTACGAGCAGTACTTC. This encodes CASSPGQGPYEQYF. The chain has TRBV18 and TRBJ2-7, with TRBD1 identical over 9 bases. Trimming at V came to 3 bases and at J to 2 bases, leaving 2 bases not matched to a gene. From germline, CDR1 is KGHSH and CDR2 LQKENI. The CDR3 extends over 14 amino acids.

The V gene is TRBV6-1, the J gene TRBJ2-7, with 7 bases that match TRBD1. CDR1 and CDR2 (germline): MNHNS, SASEGT. J lost 12 bases, V lost 4 bases, and 6 bases had no gene match. The CDR3 has 11 amino acids. The CDR3 loop reads CASSAKTGTYF. The CDR3 nucleotides are TGTGCCAGCAGTGCAAAGACAGGGACGTACTTC.

CDR3 sequence reads: CASSGDSGGKLFF. Written as DNA, the CDR3 is TGTGCCAGCTCAGGGGACTCCGGAGGAAAACTGTTTTTT. The chain couples TRBV18 to TRBJ1-4, with a weak D call TRBD1 (5 bases). Germline V gene data show CDR1 as KGHSH and CDR2 as LQKENI. This CDR3 is built from 13 residues. V was trimmed by 5 bases and J by 10 bases, leaving 14 bases between them.

The CDR3 here is CASSLWASGRVGEQYF. The DNA for the CDR3 is TGTGCCAGCAGCCTTTGGGCTAGCGGGAGAGTAGGAGAGCAGTACTTC. J is TRBJ2-7 and V is TRBV28; 10 bases align to TRBD2. Germline V lookup: CDR1 MDHEN, CDR2 SYDVKM. CDR3 length equals 16 residues. V lost 6 bases and J lost 7; bases outside the gene matches: 15.

The sample holds a few counts of this clone. The chain links TRBV18 to TRBJ2-7; D is uncertain. The CDR3 covers 12 residues. With 0 bases removed from V and 2 bases from J, the gap between germline ends came to 2 bases. Germline values: CDR1 KGHSH, CDR2 LQKENI. In DNA form, the CDR3 reads TGTGCCAGCTCACCACCAACCTACGAGCAGTACTTC. This codes for CASSPPTYEQYF. Variable domain in full (rest from reference TRBV18 and TRBJ2-7): NAGVMQNPRHLVRRRGQEARLRCSPMKGHSHVYWYRQLPEEGLKFMVYLQKENIIDESGMPKERFSAEFPKEGPSILRIQQVVRGDSAAYFCASSPPTYEQYFGPGTRLTVT.

The V gene is TRBV4-2, the J gene TRBJ2-2, with 11 bases lining up with TRBD2. Trimming took 3 bases from V and 5 from J; bases not matched to a gene: 11. This CDR3 spans 18 amino acids. Germline V gene data show CDR1 as LGHNA and CDR2 as YNFKEQ. In nucleotides, the CDR3 is TGTGCCAGCAGCCAGAGGGTAACTAGCGGGAGCGGAACCGGGGAGCTGTTTTTT. Amino acid sequence: CASSQRVTSGSGTGELFF.

The rearrangement uses TRBV5-4 and TRBJ2-2; perhaps TRBD1 as D (6 bases). This CDR3 region has 14 residues. Between the trimmed V and J ends, which lost 5 bases and 4 bases, there was a span of 12 bases. The germline V gene encodes CDR1 SGHNT and CDR2 YYREEE (reference sequence). The CDR3 here is CASRIQGSTGELFF. In DNA form, the CDR3 reads TGTGCCAGCAGAATCCAGGGGAGCACCGGGGAGCTGTTTTTT.

This sequence joins TRBV30 and TRBJ1-1; D possibly corresponds to TRBD1 (6 bases). Trimming took 4 bases from V and 4 from J, leaving 19 bases between them. The CDR3 runs to 15 residues. Germline V gene lookup returns CDR1 GTSNPN and CDR2 SVGIG (reference sequence). CDR3 sequence: CAWNPRGRGGTEAFF. In nucleotides, the CDR3 is TGTGCCTGGAATCCCCGGGGCAGGGGAGGCACTGAAGCTTTCTTT.

This rearrangement joins TRBV19 to TRBJ1-5; the match to TRBD1 covers 9 bases. The CDR3 runs 17 residues. The ends lost 4 bases at V and 1 base at J; junction bases unmatched: 8. Germline CDR1 reads LNHDA; CDR2 reads SQIVND (reference sequence). CDR3: CASSTPYTGGSNQPQHF. CDR3 in DNA: TGTGCCAGTAGTACCCCCTATACAGGGGGCAGCAATCAGCCCCAGCATTTT.

The CDR3 loop reads CASSLAGGPNTEAFF. DNA of the CDR3: TGTGCCAGCAGCTTAGCGGGTGGACCGAACACTGAAGCTTTCTTT. The J gene is TRBJ1-1, the V gene TRBV7-9; D gene unclear. The germline gives CDR1 SEHNR, CDR2 FQNEAQ (reference sequence). The V end was cut by 0 bases, the J end by 1 base, with 9 bases between. The CDR3 spans 15 residues.

In this sample, this clone turned up once. The rearrangement links TRBV18 to TRBJ2-3; no firm D call. Trimming cost V 6 bases and J 2 bases, with 24 bases left between them. The V gene's germline CDR1 is KGHSH and CDR2 LQKENI. CDR3 length: 18 residues. Here the CDR3 DNA reads TGTGCCAGCTCCCTCCTCGGCCAGGAATCCTCCCCCACAGATACGCAGTATTTT. It codes for CASSLLGQESSPTDTQYF.